A selection of T cell receptor beta chains follows, all from one sample in a study of shared clonotypes between healthy human individuals. Assay used: immunoSEQ multiplex PCR; TCRdb lists only in-frame clones, some missing. The sample has approximately 740,000 clones; around two thirds are singletons. Sequencing was done on a sample of memory CD4+ T cells sorted from blood. These receptor sequences come from a woman in her 30s in good health. CDR3s include the opening cysteine and the closing phenylalanine or tryptophan. The D gene is left open where the match is weak. Not all rows give a size; the values are once, few, many and, for expanded clones, a class.

D: NA; size: NA; V: TRBV11-2; J: TRBJ1-1; DNA: TGTGCCAGCAGCCCCCCGGGACTGCCAGAAGCTTTCTTT; CDR3: CASSPPGLPEAFF
D: TRBD1; size: NA; V: TRBV9; J: TRBJ2-1; DNA: TGTGCCAGCAGTGGACAGGTTGGGAGTCTCTACAATGAGCAGTTCTTC; CDR3: CASSGQVGSLYNEQFF
D: NA; size: NA; V: TRBV28; J: TRBJ1-6; DNA: TGTGCCAGCAGCTCTAATCTACCCAATTCACCCCTCCACTTT; CDR3: CASSSNLPNSPLHF
D: TRBD2; size: NA; V: TRBV28; J: TRBJ2-1; DNA: TGTGCCAGCAGTTCGCTAGCGGGAGTCAATGAGCAGTTCTTC; CDR3: CASSSLAGVNEQFF
D: NA; size: NA; V: TRBV5-5; J: TRBJ2-7; DNA: TGTGCCAGCAGCTTCGACAGCTTATACTACGAGCAGTACTTC; CDR3: CASSFDSLYYEQYF
D: NA; size: NA; V: TRBV7-8; J: TRBJ1-2; DNA: TGTGCCAGCAGCTTGGGTCGGGGTTCGGGGGGCTACACCTTC; CDR3: CASSLGRGSGGYTF
D: NA; size: NA; V: TRBV2; J: TRBJ1-5; DNA: TGTGCCAGCAGTGAAAACTCCGGCAATCAGCCCCAGCATTTT; CDR3: CASSENSGNQPQHF
D: NA; size: NA; V: TRBV5-1; J: TRBJ2-2; DNA: TGCGCCAGCAGCTTGTTGCCAACTGAGGCGGGGGAGCTGTTTTTT; CDR3: CASSLLPTEAGELFF
D: NA; size: NA; V: TRBV28; J: TRBJ2-3; DNA: TGTGCCAGCAGTTCTCCCCGCGCCAGGAAACCCACAGATACGCAGTATTTT; CDR3: CASSSPRARKPTDTQYF
D: NA; size: NA; V: TRBV7-2; J: TRBJ2-7; DNA: TGTGCCAGCAGCCCCCGCCACCCCGGCTACGAGCAGTACTTC; CDR3: CASSPRHPGYEQYF
D: TRBD1; size: NA; V: TRBV18; J: TRBJ2-5; DNA: TGTGCCAGCTCACCCGTAGAGGGACAGGGAGAGACCCAGTACTTC; CDR3: CASSPVEGQGETQYF
D: NA; size: NA; V: TRBV6-5; J: TRBJ2-7; DNA: TGTGCCAGCAGTTACTGGGGGGCCCACGAGCAGTACTTC; CDR3: CASSYWGAHEQYF
D: TRBD1; size: NA; V: TRBV28; J: TRBJ2-7; DNA: TGTGCCAGCAGTCTCTCGACGACAGGGACCTACGAGCAGTACTTC; CDR3: CASSLSTTGTYEQYF
D: NA; size: NA; V: TRBV5-1; J: TRBJ1-1; DNA: TGCGCCAGCAGCTCAGGGCCTTCCCAAGCTTTCTTT; CDR3: CASSSGPSQAFF
D: TRBD2; size: NA; V: TRBV5-1; J: TRBJ2-4; DNA: TGCGCCAGCAGCCCGGTGGGGCTAGCGGGAGTTAGCATTCAGTACTTC; CDR3: CASSPVGLAGVSIQYF
D: NA; size: once; V: TRBV5-1; J: TRBJ1-1; DNA: TGCGCCAGCAGCTTCGACACTTACACTGAAGCTTTCTTT; CDR3: CASSFDTYTEAFF
D: TRBD1; size: once; V: TRBV6-6; J: TRBJ2-7; DNA: TGTGCCAGCAGTCGTGGACAGGGGGCCTACGAGCAGTACTTC; CDR3: CASSRGQGAYEQYF
D: NA; size: once; V: TRBV5-1; J: TRBJ2-5; DNA: TGCGCCAGCAGCTTGTTAGCGCAAGAGACCCAGTACTTC; CDR3: CASSLLAQETQYF
D: TRBD2; size: few; V: TRBV5-4; J: TRBJ2-5; DNA: TGTGCCAGCAGCTCCGGGGGAGGGCCAGGTGAGACCCAGTACTTC; CDR3: CASSSGGGPGETQYF
D: TRBD1; size: NA; V: TRBV7-9; J: TRBJ2-3; DNA: TGTGCCAGCAGCTTCACGGGACAGGGATTCTCAGATACGCAGTATTTT; CDR3: CASSFTGQGFSDTQYF
D: TRBD2; size: NA; V: TRBV4-2; J: TRBJ2-7; DNA: TGTGCCAGCAGCCAAGGACTAGCGGAGACCTACGAGCAGTACTTC; CDR3: CASSQGLAETYEQYF
D: TRBD2; size: many; V: TRBV5-4; J: TRBJ2-4; DNA: TGTGCCAGCAGCCTTACCGGGACTAGTAAAATACAGTACTTC; CDR3: CASSLTGTSKIQYF
D: TRBD2; size: NA; V: TRBV10-3; J: TRBJ2-5; DNA: TGTGCCATCGGAGTGGTAGCGGGAGAGGAGACCCAGTACTTC; CDR3: CAIGVVAGEETQYF
D: TRBD2; size: NA; V: TRBV25-1; J: TRBJ2-5; DNA: TGTGCCAGCAGTGATCGGACTAGCGGGGAGCCCGCCTCGGGGACCCAGTACTTC; CDR3: CASSDRTSGEPASGTQYF
D: TRBD2; size: few; V: TRBV6-5; J: TRBJ2-7; DNA: TGTGCCACATCCCTAGCGGGCAGAGATTACGAGCAGTACTTC; CDR3: CATSLAGRDYEQYF
D: NA; size: NA; V: TRBV6-6; J: TRBJ1-4; DNA: TGTGCCAGCAGTTACGATGGGGGGAGGGGTGAAAAACTGTTTTTT; CDR3: CASSYDGGRGEKLFF
D: NA; size: NA; V: TRBV2; J: TRBJ2-7; DNA: TGTGCCAGCAGACCGGACTCGAGCTCCTACGAGCAGTACTTC; CDR3: CASRPDSSSYEQYF
D: NA; size: NA; V: TRBV25-1; J: TRBJ1-1; DNA: TGTGCCAGCAGTGTTGACGGTGGATCGTACACTGAAGCTTTCTTT; CDR3: CASSVDGGSYTEAFF
D: NA; size: NA; V: TRBV11-2; J: TRBJ1-1; DNA: TGTGCCAGCAGCTTCGGACGGAGTGTGGGTGAAGCTTTCTTT; CDR3: CASSFGRSVGEAFF
D: NA; size: NA; V: TRBV5-5; J: TRBJ2-3; DNA: TGTGCCAGCAGCTTGGACTACACCCGCACAGATACGCAGTATTTT; CDR3: CASSLDYTRTDTQYF
D: NA; size: NA; V: TRBV7-9; J: TRBJ2-5; DNA: TGTGCCAGCAGCAAAGGGGGGATAGCGGAGACCCAGTACTTC; CDR3: CASSKGGIAETQYF
D: NA; size: NA; V: TRBV9; J: TRBJ1-2; DNA: TGTGCCAGCACCGGGGGTTGGCGGGGCTACACCTTC; CDR3: CASTGGWRGYTF
D: NA; size: NA; V: TRBV11-2; J: TRBJ2-2; DNA: TGTGCCAGCAGCTTAGATAGGGACACCGGGGAGCTGTTTTTT; CDR3: CASSLDRDTGELFF
D: NA; size: NA; V: TRBV10-1; J: TRBJ2-1; DNA: TGCGCCAGCAGTGAGTCTGGGGGAACTGAGCAGTTCTTC; CDR3: CASSESGGTEQFF